The sample holds a few counts of the clone carrying this T cell receptor (beta chain). Its antigen is unknown. TCRdb fed the 5' RACE reads into MiXCR, producing one record per CDR3 protein. Among under 900,000 distinct CDR3 sequences listed, 15% to 20% were seen once. Germline trimming cut 1 base from V and 4 bases from J; bases unmatched to any gene: 7. There are 15 residues in the CDR3. Germline lookup yields CDR1 DFQATT and CDR2 SNEGSKA (reference sequence). The record originates from a study of identical twins. Study-wide points: There was more out-of-frame TCR alpha sharing in monozygotic twins than models estimated.

These same records also appear under a second study, on T cells expressing NK-cell markers. That investigation notes: It was sorted CD3+CD56-NKG2C+, CD3+CD56+NKG2C- and CD3+CD56+NKG2C+ T cells that provided the TCR beta repertoires. The CD3+CD56-NKG2C+ fraction of a few donors was also led by these clonotypes.

The source is a woman aged 18-29 years in good health. This chain joins TRBV20-1 and TRBJ2-7, with 10 positions matching TRBD2. Sequenced: PBMCs. CDR3 loop: CSARGASGRVYEQYF. CDR3 nucleotide sequence: TGCAGTGCTAGAGGGGCCAGCGGGAGGGTATACGAGCAGTACTTC.